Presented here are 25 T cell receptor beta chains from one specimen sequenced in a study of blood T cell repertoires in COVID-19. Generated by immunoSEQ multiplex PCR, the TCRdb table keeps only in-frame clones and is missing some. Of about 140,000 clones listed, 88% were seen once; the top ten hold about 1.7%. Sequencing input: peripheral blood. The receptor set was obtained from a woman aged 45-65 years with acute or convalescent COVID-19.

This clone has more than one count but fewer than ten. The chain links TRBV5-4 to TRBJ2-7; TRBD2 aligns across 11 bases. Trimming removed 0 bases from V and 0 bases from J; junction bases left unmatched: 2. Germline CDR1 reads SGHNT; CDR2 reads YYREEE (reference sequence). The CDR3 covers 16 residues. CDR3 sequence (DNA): TGTGCCAGCAGCTTGGGCGGGACTAGCGGCTCCTACGAGCAGTACTTC. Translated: CASSLGGTSGSYEQYF.

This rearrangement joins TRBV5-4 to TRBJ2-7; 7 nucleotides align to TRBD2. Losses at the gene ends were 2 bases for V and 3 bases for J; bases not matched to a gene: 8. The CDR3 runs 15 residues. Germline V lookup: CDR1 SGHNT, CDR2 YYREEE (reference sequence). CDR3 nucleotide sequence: TGTGCCAGCAGCTTCCCCGGGACTAACTACTACGAGCAGTACTTC. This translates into CASSFPGTNYYEQYF.

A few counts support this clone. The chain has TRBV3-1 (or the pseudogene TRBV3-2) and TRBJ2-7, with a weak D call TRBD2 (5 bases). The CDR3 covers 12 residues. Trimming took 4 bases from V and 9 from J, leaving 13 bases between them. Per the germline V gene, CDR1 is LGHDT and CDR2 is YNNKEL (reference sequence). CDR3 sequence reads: CASSRPGRRQYF. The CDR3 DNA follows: TGTGCCAGCAGCCGGCCGGGAAGACGGCAGTACTTC.

This CDR3 is CASSKGQGASFSNQPQHF. CDR3 nucleotide sequence: TGTGCCAGTAGTAAGGGACAGGGGGCATCTTTTAGCAATCAGCCCCAGCATTTT. The chain uses TRBV19 and TRBJ1-5; 12 nucleotides match TRBD1. V was clipped by 4 bases and J by 0 bases; unmatched bases: 7. Germline-derived CDR1 and CDR2 are LNHDA and SQIVND (reference sequence). The CDR3 extends over 18 amino acids.

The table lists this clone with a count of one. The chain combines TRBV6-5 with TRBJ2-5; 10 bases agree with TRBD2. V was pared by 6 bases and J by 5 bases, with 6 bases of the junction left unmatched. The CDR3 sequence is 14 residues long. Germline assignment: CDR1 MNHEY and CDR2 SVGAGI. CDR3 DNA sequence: TGTGCCAGCAGCCAAGGGACTAGCGTGGAGACCCAGTACTTC. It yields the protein CASSQGTSVETQYF.

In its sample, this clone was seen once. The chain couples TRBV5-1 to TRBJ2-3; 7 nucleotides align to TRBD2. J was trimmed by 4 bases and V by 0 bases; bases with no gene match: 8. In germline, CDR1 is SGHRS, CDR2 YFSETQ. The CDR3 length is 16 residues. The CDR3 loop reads CASSLELAEIPDTQYF. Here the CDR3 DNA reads TGCGCCAGCAGCTTGGAGCTAGCGGAAATTCCAGATACGCAGTATTTT.

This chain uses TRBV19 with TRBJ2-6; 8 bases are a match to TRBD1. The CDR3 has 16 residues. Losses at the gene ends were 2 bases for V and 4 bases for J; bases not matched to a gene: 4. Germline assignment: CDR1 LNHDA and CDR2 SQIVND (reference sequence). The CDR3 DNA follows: TGTGCCAGTAGTATACAGGGGGCTTCAGGGGCCAACGTCCTGACTTTC. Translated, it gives CASSIQGASGANVLTF.

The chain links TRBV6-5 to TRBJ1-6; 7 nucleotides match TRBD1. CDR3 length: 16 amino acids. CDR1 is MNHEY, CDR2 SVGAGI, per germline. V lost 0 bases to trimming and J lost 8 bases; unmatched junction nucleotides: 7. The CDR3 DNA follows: TGTGCCAGCAGTTACTCGGCCCAGGGGGTCTATTCACCCCTCCACTTT. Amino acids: CASSYSAQGVYSPLHF.

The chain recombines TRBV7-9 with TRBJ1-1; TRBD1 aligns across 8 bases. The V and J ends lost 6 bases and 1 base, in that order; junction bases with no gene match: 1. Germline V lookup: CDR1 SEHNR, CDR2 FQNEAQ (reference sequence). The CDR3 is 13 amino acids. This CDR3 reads CASRQGENTEAFF. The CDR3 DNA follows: TGTGCCAGCAGACAGGGGGAGAACACTGAAGCTTTCTTT.

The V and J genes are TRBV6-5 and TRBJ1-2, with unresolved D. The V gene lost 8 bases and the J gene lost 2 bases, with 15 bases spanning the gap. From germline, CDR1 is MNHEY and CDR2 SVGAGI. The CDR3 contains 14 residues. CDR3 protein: CASRVEGNNYGYTF. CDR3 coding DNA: TGTGCCAGCCGAGTGGAGGGTAACAACTATGGCTACACCTTC.

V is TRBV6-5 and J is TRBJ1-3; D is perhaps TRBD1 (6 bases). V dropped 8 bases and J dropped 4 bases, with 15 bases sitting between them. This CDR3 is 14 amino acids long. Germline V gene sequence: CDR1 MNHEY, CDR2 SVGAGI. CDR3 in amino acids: CASRGGHIGNTIYF. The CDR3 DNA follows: TGTGCCAGCCGAGGGGGACATATCGGAAACACCATATATTTT.

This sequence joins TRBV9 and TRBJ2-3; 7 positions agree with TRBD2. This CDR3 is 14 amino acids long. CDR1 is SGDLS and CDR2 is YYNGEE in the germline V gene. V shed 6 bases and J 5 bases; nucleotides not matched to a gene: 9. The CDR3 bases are TGTGCCAGCAAGGCGGGGGAGGGTGGAGATACGCAGTATTTT. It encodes CASKAGEGGDTQYF.

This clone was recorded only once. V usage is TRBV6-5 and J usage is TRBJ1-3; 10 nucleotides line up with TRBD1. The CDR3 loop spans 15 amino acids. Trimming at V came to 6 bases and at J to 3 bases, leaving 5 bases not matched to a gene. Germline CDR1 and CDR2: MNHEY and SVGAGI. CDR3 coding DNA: TGTGCCAGCAGGCCAGGACAGGGGGGTGGAAACACCATATATTTT. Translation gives CASRPGQGGGNTIYF.

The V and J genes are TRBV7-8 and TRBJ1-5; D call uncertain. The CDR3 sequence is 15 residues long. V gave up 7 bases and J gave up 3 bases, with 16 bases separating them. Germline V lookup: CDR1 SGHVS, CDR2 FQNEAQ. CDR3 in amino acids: CASTVGGLPNQPQHF. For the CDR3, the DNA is TGTGCCAGCACCGTGGGAGGTTTACCCAATCAGCCCCAGCATTTT. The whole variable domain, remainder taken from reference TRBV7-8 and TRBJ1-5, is GAGVSQSPRYKVAKRGQDVALRCDPISGHVSLFWYQQALGQGPEFLTYFQNEAQLDKSGLPSDRFFAERPEGSVSTLKIQRTQQEDSAVYLCASTVGGLPNQPQHFGDGTRLSIL.

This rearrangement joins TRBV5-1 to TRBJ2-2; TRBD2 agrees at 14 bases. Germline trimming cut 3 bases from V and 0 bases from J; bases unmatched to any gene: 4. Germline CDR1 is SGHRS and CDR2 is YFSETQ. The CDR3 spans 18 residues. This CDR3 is CASSYGTSGGPNTGELFF. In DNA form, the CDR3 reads TGCGCCAGCAGCTACGGGACTAGCGGGGGTCCGAACACCGGGGAGCTGTTTTTT.

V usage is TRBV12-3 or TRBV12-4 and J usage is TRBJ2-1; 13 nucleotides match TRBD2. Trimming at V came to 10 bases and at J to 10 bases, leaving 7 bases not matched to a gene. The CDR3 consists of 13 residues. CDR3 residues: CATRTSGSFEQFF. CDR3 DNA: TGTGCCACCAGGACTAGCGGGAGCTTCGAGCAGTTCTTC.

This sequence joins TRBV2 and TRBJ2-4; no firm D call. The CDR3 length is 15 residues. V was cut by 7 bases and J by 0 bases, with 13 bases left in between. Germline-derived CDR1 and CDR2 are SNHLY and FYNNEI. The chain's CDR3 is CASKDGVSAKNIQYF. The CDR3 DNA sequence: TGTGCCAGCAAGGATGGAGTCTCAGCCAAAAACATTCAGTACTTC.

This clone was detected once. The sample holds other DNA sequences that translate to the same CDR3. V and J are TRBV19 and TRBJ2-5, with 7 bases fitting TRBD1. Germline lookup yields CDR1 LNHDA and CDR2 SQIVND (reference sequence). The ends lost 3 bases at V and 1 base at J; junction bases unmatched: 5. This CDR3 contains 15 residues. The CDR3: CASSIMDRSQETQYF. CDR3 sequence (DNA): TGTGCCAGTAGTATTATGGACAGGAGCCAAGAGACCCAGTACTTC.

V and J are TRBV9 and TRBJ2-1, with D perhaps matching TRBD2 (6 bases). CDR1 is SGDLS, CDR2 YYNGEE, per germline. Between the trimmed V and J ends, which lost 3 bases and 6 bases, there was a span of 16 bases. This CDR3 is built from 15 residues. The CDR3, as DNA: TGTGCCAGCAGCGGGCTGGGGGGTGCCCCCAATGAGCAGTTCTTC. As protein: CASSGLGGAPNEQFF.

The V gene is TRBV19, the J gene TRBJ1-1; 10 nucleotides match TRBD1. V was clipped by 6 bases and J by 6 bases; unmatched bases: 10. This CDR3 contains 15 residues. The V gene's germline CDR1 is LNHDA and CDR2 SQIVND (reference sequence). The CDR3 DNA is TGTGCCAGTAGGGAGGACAGGGGGACGTCCCCTGAAGCTTTCTTT. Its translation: CASREDRGTSPEAFF. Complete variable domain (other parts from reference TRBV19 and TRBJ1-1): DGGITQSPKYLFRKEGQNVTLSCEQNLNHDAMYWYRQDPGQGLRLIYYSQIVNDFQKGDIAEGYSVSREKKESFPLTVTSAQKNPTAFYLCASREDRGTSPEAFFGQGTRLTVV.

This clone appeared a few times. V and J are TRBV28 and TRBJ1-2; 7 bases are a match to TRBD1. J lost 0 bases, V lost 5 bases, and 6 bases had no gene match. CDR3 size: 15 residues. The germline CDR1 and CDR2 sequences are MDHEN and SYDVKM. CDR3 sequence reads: CASSPWTGANYGYTF. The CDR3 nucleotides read TGTGCCAGCAGTCCCTGGACAGGAGCTAACTATGGCTACACCTTC.

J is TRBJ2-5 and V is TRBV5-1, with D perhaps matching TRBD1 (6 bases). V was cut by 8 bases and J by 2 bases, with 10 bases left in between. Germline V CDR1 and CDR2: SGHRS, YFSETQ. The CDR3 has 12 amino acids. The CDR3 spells CASTGLQETQYF. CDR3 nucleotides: TGCGCCAGTACAGGGCTTCAAGAGACCCAGTACTTC.

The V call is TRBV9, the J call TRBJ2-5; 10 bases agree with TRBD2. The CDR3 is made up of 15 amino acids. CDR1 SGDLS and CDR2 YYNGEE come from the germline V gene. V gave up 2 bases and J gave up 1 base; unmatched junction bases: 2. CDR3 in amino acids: CASSVTSGTQETQYF. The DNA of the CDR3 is TGTGCCAGCAGCGTTACTAGCGGGACCCAAGAGACCCAGTACTTC.

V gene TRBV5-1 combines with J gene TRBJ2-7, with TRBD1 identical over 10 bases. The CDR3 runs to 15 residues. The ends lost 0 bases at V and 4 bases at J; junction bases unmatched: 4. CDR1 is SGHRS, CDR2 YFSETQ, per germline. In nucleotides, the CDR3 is TGCGCCAGCAGCTTGGTGGGGACAGGGGTTTACGAGCAGTACTTC. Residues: CASSLVGTGVYEQYF.

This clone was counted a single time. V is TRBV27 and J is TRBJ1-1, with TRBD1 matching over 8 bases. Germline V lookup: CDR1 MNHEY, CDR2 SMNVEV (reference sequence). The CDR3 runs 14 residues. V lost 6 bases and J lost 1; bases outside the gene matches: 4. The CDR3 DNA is TGTGCCAGCAGCCCGACAGGGGAGAACACTGAAGCTTTCTTT. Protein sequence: CASSPTGENTEAFF.